A single sample is the source of the 12 T cell receptor beta chains below, sequenced in a study of T cells in Graves' hyperthyroidism and ophthalmopathy. There were TCR beta CDR3 regions amplified from RNA transcripts. HTBI primers drove first-round RT-PCR of the TCR CDR3. TCRdb re-analysed the multiplex PCR reads in MiXCR, keeping a single row per CDR3 protein. This table holds a few hundred thousand distinct CDR3 sequences, under 60% found once. Input material: peripheral blood or thyroid tissue (not recorded which). The receptors derive from a woman younger than 30 with Graves' hyperthyroidism.

This sequence joins TRBV7-9 and TRBJ2-5, with TRBD1 as a possible D gene (6 bases). The CDR3 is 13 residues long. CDR1 is SEHNR, CDR2 FQNEAQ, per germline (reference sequence). With 3 bases removed from V and 3 bases from J, the gap between germline ends came to 8 bases. The CDR3 spells CASSFRQEETQYF. CDR3 nucleotide sequence: TGTGCCAGCAGCTTCCGACAGGAAGAGACCCAGTACTTC.

Concerning this clonotype itself: With a much larger clone just one base away, this may be a read error. This sequence joins TRBV2 and TRBJ1-2, with 10 bases lining up with TRBD1. V gave up 6 bases and J gave up 8 bases; unmatched junction bases: 9. The germline V gene encodes CDR1 SNHLY and CDR2 FYNNEI. This CDR3 is 14 amino acids long. CDR3 in DNA: TGTGCCAGCAGCCCGGGACAGGGGACTTTAGGCTACACCTTC. Protein product: CASSPGQGTLGYTF.

This clonotype was counted only a few times. The CDR3 DNA follows: TGCGCCAGCAGCCAAGGGGGGACTAGCGGGAGCCCCGAGGAGACCCAGTACTTC. This translates into CASSQGGTSGSPEETQYF. V and J are TRBV4-1 and TRBJ2-5; TRBD2 matches 14 bases. The V and J ends lost 1 base and 5 bases, in that order; junction bases with no gene match: 9. This CDR3 is built from 18 residues. Germline V gives CDR1 MGHRA, CDR2 YSYEKL.

The V call is TRBV6-4, the J call TRBJ1-2; 9 bases are a match to TRBD1. The CDR3 sequence is 17 residues long. The germline gives CDR1 MRHNA, CDR2 SNTAGT. V gave up 6 bases and J gave up 4 bases; unmatched junction bases: 15. DNA of the CDR3: TGTGCCAGCAGCCAAGATATTTTAGGACAGGGGAGCTATGGCTACACCTTC. It specifies CASSQDILGQGSYGYTF.

This clonotype was found a few times. This chain links TRBV2 with TRBJ2-2; the D gene could be TRBD1 or TRBD2 (6 bases each). This CDR3 spans 14 amino acids. The germline CDR1 and CDR2 sequences are SNHLY and FYNNEI. The V end lost 6 bases, the J end lost 3 bases, and 11 bases lay between the germline ends. The CDR3 DNA sequence: TGTGCCAGCAGGGGGGGCGCGGACACCGGGGAGCTGTTTTTT. Its translation is CASRGGADTGELFF.

Only a few counts were recorded for this clonotype. The gene calls are TRBV2 and TRBJ1-5; 7 bases are shared with TRBD1. The CDR3 consists of 14 residues. Germline loops: CDR1 SNHLY, CDR2 FYNNEI. Trimming took 1 base from V and 4 from J; bases not matched to a gene: 1. DNA for the CDR3: TGTGCCAGCAGTGAAGGGGACAGAAATCAGCCCCAGCATTTT. Its translation is CASSEGDRNQPQHF. Complete variable domain (other parts from reference TRBV2 and TRBJ1-5): EPEVTQTPSHQVTQMGQEVILRCVPISNHLYFYWYRQILGQKVEFLVSFYNNEISEKSEIFDDQFSVERPDGSNFTLKIRSTKLEDSAMYFCASSEGDRNQPQHFGDGTRLSIL.

J is TRBJ1-1 and V is TRBV19; 8 positions agree with TRBD1. V lost 2 bases, J lost 10 bases, and 6 bases stayed unmatched. This CDR3 region has 13 residues. CDR1 and CDR2 (germline): LNHDA, SQIVND (reference sequence). CDR3 region: CASSITGGRGAFF. The DNA for the CDR3 is TGTGCCAGTAGTATAACAGGGGGTCGAGGAGCTTTCTTT.

The chain joins TRBV29-1 to TRBJ1-1; the match to TRBD1 covers 9 bases. The junction had 13 bases not matched to a gene; V was cut back by 6 bases and J by 14 bases. The CDR3 spans 12 residues. Germline assignment: CDR1 SQVTM and CDR2 ANQGSEA. The CDR3 sequence is CSVRQGGSEQFF. The CDR3 coding sequence is TGCAGCGTCCGACAGGGGGGGAGTGAGCAGTTCTTT.

This clonotype was found many times. The CDR3 DNA reads as TGCAGTGCCCCCCCCGGTGGTAGCGGGAGAGGTCCGGGGACCCAGTACTTC. This translates into CSAPPGGSGRGPGTQYF. The genes are TRBV20-1 and TRBJ2-5, with TRBD2 matching over 9 bases. V lost 6 bases to trimming and J lost 7 bases; unmatched junction nucleotides: 21. The CDR3 is 17 amino acids. Germline V gene data show CDR1 as DFQATT and CDR2 as SNEGSKA (reference sequence).

This clonotype was seen ten or more times. The rearrangement uses TRBV24-1 and TRBJ2-5; 9 positions match TRBD1. CDR3 length: 15 residues. V shed 3 bases, J shed 4 bases, and the junction held 5 bases outside the gene matches. Germline assignment: CDR1 KGHDR and CDR2 SFDVKD. CDR3: CATSDRTGVGETQYF. Here the CDR3 DNA reads TGTGCCACCAGTGATCGGACAGGGGTTGGAGAGACCCAGTACTTC.

The rearrangement links TRBV20-1 to TRBJ2-7; 7 nucleotides line up with TRBD2. Germline CDR1 DFQATT, CDR2 SNEGSKA (reference sequence). This CDR3 contains 16 residues. V gave up 5 bases and J gave up 4 bases; unmatched junction bases: 17. CDR3 region: CSARPREDGGRYEQYF. The DNA for the CDR3 is TGCAGTGCTCGGCCGCGTGAGGACGGGGGGAGGTACGAGCAGTACTTC.

The chain has TRBV29-1 and TRBJ1-4, with 7 positions matching TRBD1. V was clipped by 7 bases and J by 7 bases; unmatched bases: 3. Per the germline V gene, CDR1 is SQVTM and CDR2 is ANQGSEA. The CDR3 is made up of 11 amino acids. The CDR3 loop is CSARQGEKLFF. The CDR3 bases are TGCAGCGCTAGACAGGGTGAAAAACTGTTTTTT.